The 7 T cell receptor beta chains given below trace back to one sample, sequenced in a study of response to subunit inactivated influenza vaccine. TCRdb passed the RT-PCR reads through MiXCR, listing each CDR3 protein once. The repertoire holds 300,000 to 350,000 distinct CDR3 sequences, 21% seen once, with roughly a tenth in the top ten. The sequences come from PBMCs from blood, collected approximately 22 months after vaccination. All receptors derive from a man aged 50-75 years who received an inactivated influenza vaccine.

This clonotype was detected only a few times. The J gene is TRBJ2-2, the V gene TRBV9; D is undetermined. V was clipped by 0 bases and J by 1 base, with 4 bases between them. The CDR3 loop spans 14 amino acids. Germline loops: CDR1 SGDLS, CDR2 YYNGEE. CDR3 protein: CASSVDGNTGELFF. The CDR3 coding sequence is TGTGCCAGCAGCGTAGATGGGAACACCGGGGAGCTGTTTTTT.

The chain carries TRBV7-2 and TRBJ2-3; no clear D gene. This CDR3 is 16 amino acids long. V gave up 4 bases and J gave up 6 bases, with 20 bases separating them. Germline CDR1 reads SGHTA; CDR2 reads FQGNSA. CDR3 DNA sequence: TGTGCCAGCAGCTCCCTATATATACACGGTCAGGATACGCAGTATTTT. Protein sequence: CASSSLYIHGQDTQYF.

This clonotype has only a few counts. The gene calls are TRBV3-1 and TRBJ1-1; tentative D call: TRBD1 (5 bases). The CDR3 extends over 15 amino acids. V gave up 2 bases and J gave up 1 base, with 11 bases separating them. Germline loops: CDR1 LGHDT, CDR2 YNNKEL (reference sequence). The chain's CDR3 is CASSQYTGSNTEAFF. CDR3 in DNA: TGTGCCAGCAGCCAATATACAGGCTCGAACACTGAAGCTTTCTTT.

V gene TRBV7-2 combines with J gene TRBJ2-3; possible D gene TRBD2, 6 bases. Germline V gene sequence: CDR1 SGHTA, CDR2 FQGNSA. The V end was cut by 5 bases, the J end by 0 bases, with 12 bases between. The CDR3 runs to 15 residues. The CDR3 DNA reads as TGTGCCAGCAGCCCCAGGAGGGTCAGCACAGATACGCAGTATTTT. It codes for CASSPRRVSTDTQYF.

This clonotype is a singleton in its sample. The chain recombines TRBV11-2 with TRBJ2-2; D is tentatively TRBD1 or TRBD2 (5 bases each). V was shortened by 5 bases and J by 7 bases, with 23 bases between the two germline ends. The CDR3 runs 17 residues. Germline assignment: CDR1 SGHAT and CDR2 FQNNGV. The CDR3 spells CASSRTTRGPRHGELFF. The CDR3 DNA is TGTGCCAGCAGCCGAACAACGAGGGGACCTCGTCACGGGGAGCTGTTTTTT.

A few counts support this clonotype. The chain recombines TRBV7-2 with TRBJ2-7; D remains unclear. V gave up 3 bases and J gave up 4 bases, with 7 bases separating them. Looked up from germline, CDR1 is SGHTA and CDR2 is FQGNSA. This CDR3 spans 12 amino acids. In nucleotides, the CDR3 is TGTGCCAGCAGCTTTTGGCAGTACGAGCAGTACTTC. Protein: CASSFWQYEQYF.

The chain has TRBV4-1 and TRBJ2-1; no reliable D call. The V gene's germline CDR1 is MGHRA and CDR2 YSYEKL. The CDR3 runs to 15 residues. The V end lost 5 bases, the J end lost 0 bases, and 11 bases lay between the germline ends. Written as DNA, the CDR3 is TGCGCCAGCAGCTTACTTAACCCCTCCTACAATGAGCAGTTCTTC. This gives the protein CASSLLNPSYNEQFF.